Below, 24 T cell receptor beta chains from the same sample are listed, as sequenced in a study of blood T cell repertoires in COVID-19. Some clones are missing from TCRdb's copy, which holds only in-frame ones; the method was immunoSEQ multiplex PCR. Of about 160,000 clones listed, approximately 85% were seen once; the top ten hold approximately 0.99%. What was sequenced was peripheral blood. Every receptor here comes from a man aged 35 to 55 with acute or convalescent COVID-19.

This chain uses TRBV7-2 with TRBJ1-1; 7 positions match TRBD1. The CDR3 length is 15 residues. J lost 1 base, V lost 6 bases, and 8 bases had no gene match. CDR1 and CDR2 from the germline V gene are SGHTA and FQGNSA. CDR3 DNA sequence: TGTGCCAGCAGGAGACAGGGCAACTCGAACACTGAAGCTTTCTTT. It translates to CASRRQGNSNTEAFF.

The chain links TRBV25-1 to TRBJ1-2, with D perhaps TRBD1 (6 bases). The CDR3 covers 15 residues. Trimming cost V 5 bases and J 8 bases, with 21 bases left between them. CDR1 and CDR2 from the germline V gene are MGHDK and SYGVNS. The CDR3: CASSTTTGKNRGYTF. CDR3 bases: TGTGCCAGCAGTACAACGACAGGAAAAAATAGGGGCTACACCTTC.

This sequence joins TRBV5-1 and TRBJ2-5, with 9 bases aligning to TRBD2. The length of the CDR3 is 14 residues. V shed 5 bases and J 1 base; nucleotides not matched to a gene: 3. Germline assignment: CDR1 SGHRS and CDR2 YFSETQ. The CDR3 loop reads CASSSGGSQETQYF. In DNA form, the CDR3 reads TGCGCCAGCAGTAGCGGGGGTTCCCAAGAGACCCAGTACTTC.

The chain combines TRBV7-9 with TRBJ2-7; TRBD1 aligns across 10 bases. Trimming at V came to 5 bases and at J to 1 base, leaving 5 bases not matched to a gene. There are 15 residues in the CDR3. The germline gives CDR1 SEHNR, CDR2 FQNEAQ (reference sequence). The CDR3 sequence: CASSPRDRGSYEQYF. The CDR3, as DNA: TGTGCCAGCAGCCCCCGGGACAGGGGTTCCTACGAGCAGTACTTC.

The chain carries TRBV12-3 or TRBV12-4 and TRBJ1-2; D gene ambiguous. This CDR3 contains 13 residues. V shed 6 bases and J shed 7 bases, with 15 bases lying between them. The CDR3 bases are TGTGCCAGCAGCTGGCCCTCGGGTAGTGGCTACACCTTC. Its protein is CASSWPSGSGYTF.

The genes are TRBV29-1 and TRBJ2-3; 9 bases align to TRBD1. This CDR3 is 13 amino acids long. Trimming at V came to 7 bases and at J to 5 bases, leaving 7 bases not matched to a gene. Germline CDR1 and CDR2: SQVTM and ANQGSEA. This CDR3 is CSDNRGQGDTQYF. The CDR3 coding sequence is TGCAGCGATAACAGGGGACAGGGAGATACGCAGTATTTT.

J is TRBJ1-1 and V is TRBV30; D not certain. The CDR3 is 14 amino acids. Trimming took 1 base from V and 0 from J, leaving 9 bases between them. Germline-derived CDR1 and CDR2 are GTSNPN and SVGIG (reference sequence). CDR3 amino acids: CAWSANLVNTEAFF. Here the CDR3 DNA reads TGTGCCTGGAGTGCCAACTTAGTGAACACTGAAGCTTTCTTT.

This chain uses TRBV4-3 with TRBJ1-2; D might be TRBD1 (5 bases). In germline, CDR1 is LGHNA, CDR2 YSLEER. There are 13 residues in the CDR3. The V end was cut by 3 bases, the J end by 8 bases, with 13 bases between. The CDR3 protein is CASSHAGVQGYTF. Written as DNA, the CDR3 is TGCGCCAGCAGCCATGCGGGGGTGCAGGGCTACACCTTC.

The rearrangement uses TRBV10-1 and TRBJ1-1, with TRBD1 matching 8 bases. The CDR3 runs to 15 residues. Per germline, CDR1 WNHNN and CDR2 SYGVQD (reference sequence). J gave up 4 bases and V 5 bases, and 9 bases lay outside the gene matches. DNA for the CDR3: TGCGCCAGCAGTTTCGGCAGGGGGCGAGGCACTGAAGCTTTCTTT. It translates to CASSFGRGRGTEAFF.

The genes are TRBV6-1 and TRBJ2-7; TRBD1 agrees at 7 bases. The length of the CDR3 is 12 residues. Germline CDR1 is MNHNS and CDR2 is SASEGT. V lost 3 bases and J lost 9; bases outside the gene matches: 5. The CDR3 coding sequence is TGTGCCAGCAGTGAGCTGACAGGGAGGCAGTACTTC. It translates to CASSELTGRQYF.

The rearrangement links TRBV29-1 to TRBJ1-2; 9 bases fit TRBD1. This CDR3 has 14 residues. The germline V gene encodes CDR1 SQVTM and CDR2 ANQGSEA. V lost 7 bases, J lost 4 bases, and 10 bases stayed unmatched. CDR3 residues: CSATPTGGGYGYTF. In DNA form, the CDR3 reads TGCAGCGCGACACCGACAGGGGGAGGCTATGGCTACACCTTC.

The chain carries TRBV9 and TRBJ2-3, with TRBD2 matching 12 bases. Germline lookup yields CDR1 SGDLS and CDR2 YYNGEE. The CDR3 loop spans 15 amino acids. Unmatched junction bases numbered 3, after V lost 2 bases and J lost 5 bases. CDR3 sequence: CASSVSSGGVDTQYF. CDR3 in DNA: TGTGCCAGCAGCGTTTCTAGCGGGGGGGTAGATACGCAGTATTTT.

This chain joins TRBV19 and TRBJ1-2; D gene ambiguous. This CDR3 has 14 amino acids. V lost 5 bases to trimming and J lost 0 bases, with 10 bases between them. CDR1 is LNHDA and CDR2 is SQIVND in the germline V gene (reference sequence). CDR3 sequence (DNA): TGTGCCAGTAGTTCGACGGGGACTAACTATGGCTACACCTTC. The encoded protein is CASSSTGTNYGYTF. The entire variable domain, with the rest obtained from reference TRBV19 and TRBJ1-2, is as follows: DGGITQSPKYLFRKEGQNVTLSCEQNLNHDAMYWYRQDPGQGLRLIYYSQIVNDFQKGDIAEGYSVSREKKESFPLTVTSAQKNPTAFYLCASSSTGTNYGYTFGSGTRLTVV.

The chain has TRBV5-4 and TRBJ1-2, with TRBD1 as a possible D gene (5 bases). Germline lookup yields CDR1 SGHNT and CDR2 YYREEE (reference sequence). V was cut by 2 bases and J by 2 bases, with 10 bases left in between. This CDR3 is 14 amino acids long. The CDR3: CASSFLGVNYGYTF. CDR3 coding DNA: TGTGCCAGCAGCTTTCTAGGGGTAAACTATGGCTACACCTTC.

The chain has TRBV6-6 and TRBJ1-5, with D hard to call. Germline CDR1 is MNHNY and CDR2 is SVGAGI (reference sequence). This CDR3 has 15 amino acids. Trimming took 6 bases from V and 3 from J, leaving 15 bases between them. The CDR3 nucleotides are TGTGCCAGCAGAGATGACGGGTTTTACAATCAGCCCCAGCATTTT. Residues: CASRDDGFYNQPQHF.

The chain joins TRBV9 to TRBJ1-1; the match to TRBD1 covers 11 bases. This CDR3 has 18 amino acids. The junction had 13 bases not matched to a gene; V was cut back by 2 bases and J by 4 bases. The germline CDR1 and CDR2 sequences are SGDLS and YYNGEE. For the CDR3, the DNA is TGTGCCAGCAGCGTTACGGGGGACAGGGGGAGTTTTGGCACTGAAGCTTTCTTT. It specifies CASSVTGDRGSFGTEAFF.

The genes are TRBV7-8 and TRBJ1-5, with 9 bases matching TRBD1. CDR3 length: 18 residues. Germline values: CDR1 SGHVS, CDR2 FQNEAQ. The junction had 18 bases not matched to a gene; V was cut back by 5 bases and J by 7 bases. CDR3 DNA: TGTGCCAGCAGCCCCCGAAAGGGGACAGGGAGCACAAAGCAGCCCCAGCATTTT. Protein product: CASSPRKGTGSTKQPQHF.

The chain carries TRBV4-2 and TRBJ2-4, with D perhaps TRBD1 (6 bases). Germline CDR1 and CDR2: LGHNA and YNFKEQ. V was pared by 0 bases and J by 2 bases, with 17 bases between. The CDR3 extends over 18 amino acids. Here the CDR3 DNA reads TGTGCCAGCAGCCAAGATCCCACAGGGTACGGGTCCAAAAACATTCAGTACTTC. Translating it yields CASSQDPTGYGSKNIQYF.

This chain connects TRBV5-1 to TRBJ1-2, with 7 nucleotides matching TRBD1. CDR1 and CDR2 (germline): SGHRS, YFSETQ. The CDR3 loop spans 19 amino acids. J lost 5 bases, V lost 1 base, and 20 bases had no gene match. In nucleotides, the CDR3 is TGCGCCAGCAGCTTGTCCCAGGCGGACAGGCCACGACCGAGTTATGGCTACACCTTC. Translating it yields CASSLSQADRPRPSYGYTF.

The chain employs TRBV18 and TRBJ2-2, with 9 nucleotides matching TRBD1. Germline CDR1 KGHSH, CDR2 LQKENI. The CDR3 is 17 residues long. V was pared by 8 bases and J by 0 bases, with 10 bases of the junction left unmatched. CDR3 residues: CASTTLQGAANTGELFF. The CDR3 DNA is TGTGCCAGCACCACCCTACAGGGGGCCGCGAACACCGGGGAGCTGTTTTTT. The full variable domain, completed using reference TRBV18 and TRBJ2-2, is NAGVMQNPRHLVRRRGQEARLRCSPMKGHSHVYWYRQLPEEGLKFMVYLQKENIIDESGMPKERFSAEFPKEGPSILRIQQVVRGDSAAYFCASTTLQGAANTGELFFGEGSRLTVL.

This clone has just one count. CDR3 sequence: CASSRDRGRNQPQHF. For the CDR3, the DNA is TGTGCCAGCAGTCGGGACAGGGGGAGGAATCAGCCCCAGCATTTT. This chain joins TRBV7-2 and TRBJ1-5; 11 positions match TRBD1. Germline loops: CDR1 SGHTA, CDR2 FQGNSA. The CDR3 consists of 15 residues. V trimming: 6 bases; J trimming: 4 bases; junction bases outside the gene matches: 5.

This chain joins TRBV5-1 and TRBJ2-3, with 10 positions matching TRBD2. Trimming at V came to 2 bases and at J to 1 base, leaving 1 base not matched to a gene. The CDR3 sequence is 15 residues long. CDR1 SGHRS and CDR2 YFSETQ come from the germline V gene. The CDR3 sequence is CASSFLAGGTDTQYF. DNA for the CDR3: TGCGCCAGCAGCTTCCTAGCGGGGGGCACAGATACGCAGTATTTT.

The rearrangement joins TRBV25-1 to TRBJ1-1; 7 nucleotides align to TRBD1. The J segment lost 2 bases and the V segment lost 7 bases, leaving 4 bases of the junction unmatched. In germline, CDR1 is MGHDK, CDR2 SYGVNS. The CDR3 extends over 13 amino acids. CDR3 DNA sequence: TGTGCCAGCAAATCAGGGGGAAACACTGAAGCTTTCTTT. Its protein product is CASKSGGNTEAFF.

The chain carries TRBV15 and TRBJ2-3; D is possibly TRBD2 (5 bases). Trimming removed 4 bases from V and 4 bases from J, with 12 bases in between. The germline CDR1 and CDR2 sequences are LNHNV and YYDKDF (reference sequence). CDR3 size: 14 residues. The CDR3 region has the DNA TGTGCCACCAGCATCGGACTGGAACCAGATACGCAGTATTTT. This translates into CATSIGLEPDTQYF.